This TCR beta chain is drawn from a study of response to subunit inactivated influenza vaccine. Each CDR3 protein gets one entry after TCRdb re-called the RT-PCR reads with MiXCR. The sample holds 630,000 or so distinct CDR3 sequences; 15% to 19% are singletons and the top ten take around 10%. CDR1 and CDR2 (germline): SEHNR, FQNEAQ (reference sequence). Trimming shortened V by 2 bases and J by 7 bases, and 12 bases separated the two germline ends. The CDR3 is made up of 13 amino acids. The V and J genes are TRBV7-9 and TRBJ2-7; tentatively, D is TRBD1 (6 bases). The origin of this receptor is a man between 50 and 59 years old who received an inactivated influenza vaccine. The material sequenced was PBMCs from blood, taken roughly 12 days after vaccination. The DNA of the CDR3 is TGTGCCAGCAGCTTACAGGGGTTTGGGGAGCAGTACTTC. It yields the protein CASSLQGFGEQYF. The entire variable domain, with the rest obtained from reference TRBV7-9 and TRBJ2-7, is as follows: DTGVSQNPRHKITKRGQNVTFRCDPISEHNRLYWYRQTLGQGPEFLTYFQNEAQLEKSRLLSDRFSAERPKGSFSTLEIQRTEQGDSAMYLCASSLQGFGEQYFGPGTRLTVT.